One and the same sample provided the 14 T cell receptor beta chains below, sequenced in a study of control samples from healthy donors and cancer patients. TCRdb keeps only in-frame clones here, not all; method: immunoSEQ multiplex PCR. The sample consists of approximately 170,000 clones, 90% to 95% of them appearing once. The sample comprised blood. The receptors were sampled from a woman in her thirties in good health.

V is TRBV5-6 and J is TRBJ2-2, with D maybe TRBD2 (6 bases). The CDR3 consists of 15 residues. Germline V gene data show CDR1 as SGHDT and CDR2 as YYEEEE. V was shortened by 4 bases and J by 1 base, with 11 bases between the two germline ends. The CDR3 DNA reads as TGTGCCAGCAGCGTGGGGGGTGGGAACACCGGGGAGCTGTTTTTT. Translated, it gives CASSVGGGNTGELFF.

The CDR3 reads CASSDTTGSPDTQYF. The CDR3 coding sequence is TGTGCCAGCAGTGACACGACAGGGTCCCCAGATACGCAGTATTTT. The chain couples TRBV6-4 to TRBJ2-3; TRBD1 aligns across 7 bases. CDR3 length equals 15 residues. From germline, CDR1 is MRHNA and CDR2 SNTAGT. After removal of 2 bases from V and 4 bases from J, the junction contained 6 bases not matched to a gene.

The rearrangement links TRBV5-5 to TRBJ2-1, with 9 bases aligning to TRBD1. The ends lost 1 base at V and 5 bases at J; junction bases unmatched: 10. Germline CDR1 reads SGHKS; CDR2 reads YYEKEE (reference sequence). This CDR3 region has 17 residues. The CDR3 DNA follows: TGTGCCAGCAGCTTGTCTGCCGGGACAGGGTTCCACAATGAGCAGTTCTTC. Amino acid sequence: CASSLSAGTGFHNEQFF.

DNA of the CDR3: TGCAGCGTTGAAACGGCTAGCGGGAGGAGGGGCAATGAGCAGTTCTTC. This encodes CSVETASGRRGNEQFF. The V call is TRBV29-1, the J call TRBJ2-1, with 11 bases fitting TRBD2. Germline V lookup: CDR1 SQVTM, CDR2 ANQGSEA. This CDR3 region has 16 residues. V was clipped by 2 bases and J by 6 bases; unmatched bases: 9.

The CDR3 loop is CASSPRDTYGYTF. In nucleotides, the CDR3 is TGTGCCAGCAGCCCCCGGGACACCTATGGCTACACCTTC. V is TRBV7-2 and J is TRBJ1-2; D possibly corresponds to TRBD1 (6 bases). Germline V gives CDR1 SGHTA, CDR2 FQGNSA. This CDR3 has 13 residues. V shed 5 bases and J shed 4 bases, with 11 bases lying between them.

The chain combines TRBV2 with TRBJ2-2; 9 bases line up with TRBD2. This CDR3 has 16 amino acids. Germline loops: CDR1 SNHLY, CDR2 FYNNEI. With V trimmed by 1 base and J by 3 bases, 3 bases remained unmatched. DNA of the CDR3: TGTGCCAGCAGTGAAGGGATAGCGGGAGACACCGGGGAGCTGTTTTTT. This sequence encodes CASSEGIAGDTGELFF.

This chain joins TRBV29-1 and TRBJ2-1, with a tentative D call TRBD2 (6 bases). CDR1 is SQVTM, CDR2 ANQGSEA, per germline. Trimming took 2 bases from V and 6 from J, leaving 14 bases between them. The CDR3 loop spans 14 amino acids. The CDR3 DNA reads as TGCAGCGTTGAACAGCGGAGGGGTATCAATGAGCAGTTCTTC. Amino acids: CSVEQRRGINEQFF.

The chain recombines TRBV5-1 with TRBJ2-2; D is possibly TRBD1 (6 bases). V was pared by 3 bases and J by 4 bases, with 13 bases between. CDR1 is SGHRS, CDR2 YFSETQ, per germline. The CDR3 runs 15 residues. DNA of the CDR3: TGCGCCAGCAGCTCCGGGACATACCTCACCGGGGAGCTGTTTTTT. This sequence encodes CASSSGTYLTGELFF.

Concerning this clone: Other DNA sequences in this sample translate to the same CDR3. This chain connects TRBV18 to TRBJ1-1; the D is unclear. Germline assignment: CDR1 KGHSH and CDR2 LQKENI. This CDR3 spans 13 amino acids. The germline V and J ends were trimmed by 2 bases and 0 bases, with 4 bases remaining between them. The DNA for the CDR3 is TGTGCCAGCTCACCAGGAGTGAACACTGAAGCTTTCTTT. The encoded protein is CASSPGVNTEAFF.

This sequence joins TRBV11-3 and TRBJ2-3, with TRBD1 identical over 7 bases. The CDR3 extends over 15 amino acids. Germline V gene sequence: CDR1 SGHNT, CDR2 YENEEA. V trimming: 5 bases; J trimming: 2 bases; junction bases outside the gene matches: 7. The CDR3 nucleotides are TGTGCCAGCAGCGTCACAGGGGTCGACACAGATACGCAGTATTTT. Amino acids: CASSVTGVDTDTQYF.

This clone has only one observation. This chain connects TRBV6-4 to TRBJ2-1; the match to TRBD2 covers 12 bases. The trim removed 0 bases at V and 10 bases at J, leaving 4 bases unmatched. Per germline, CDR1 MRHNA and CDR2 SNTAGT. This CDR3 comprises 15 residues. The CDR3 reads CASSDSTSGGGEQFF. For the CDR3, the DNA is TGTGCCAGCAGTGACTCGACTAGCGGGGGTGGGGAGCAGTTCTTC.

The chain carries TRBV6-2 or TRBV6-3 and TRBJ2-4, with D hard to call. The CDR3 extends over 13 amino acids. Trimming left V 0 bases short and J 6 bases short, with 6 bases between. Germline CDR1 reads MNHEY; CDR2 reads SVGEGT. CDR3 coding DNA: TGTGCCAGCAGTTACTCTGAGGCAAACATTCAGTACTTC. Translating gives CASSYSEANIQYF.

CDR3 nucleotide sequence: TGTGCCAGCAGTCTAGCGGGGGGCACCACAGATACGCAGTATTTT. Translation: CASSLAGGTTDTQYF. The rearrangement joins TRBV6-4 to TRBJ2-3; 11 positions match TRBD2. V was pared by 5 bases and J by 2 bases, with 3 bases of the junction left unmatched. CDR1 MRHNA and CDR2 SNTAGT come from the germline V gene. This CDR3 comprises 15 residues.

The CDR3 here is CASRTGSLNTEAFF. The DNA for the CDR3 is TGTGCCAGCAGAACAGGGTCCCTTAACACTGAAGCTTTCTTT. This rearrangement joins TRBV6-5 to TRBJ1-1; tentative D call: TRBD1 (6 bases). V gave up 6 bases and J gave up 2 bases, with 13 bases separating them. This CDR3 region has 14 residues. Germline V gene sequence: CDR1 MNHEY, CDR2 SVGAGI.